This paragraph reports one T cell receptor beta chain. The clone's antigen remains unknown. The sample belongs to a study of cytomegalovirus exposure and HLA in healthy donors (dated by TCRdb to about 2017). Notes on the research overall: According to an earlier analysis of several hundred of the donors, about 190 million T cells yielded 100 million or so unique TCR beta sequences and approximately 300 Gb of sequence data. Around 320 gigabases of sequencing data and tens of millions of unique TCR sequences were included in an early release covering over 600 HLA-typed donors. The genetic ancestry cluster associated with self-reported Caucasian donors included roughly four fifths of the roughly 390 genotyped donors. The study was designed to test whether signatures of past pathogen exposure could be identified by cataloging public T cell receptors. The T cell repertoires of some 670 subjects were profiled by immunosequencing and related to cytomegalovirus serostatus. Along with the approximately 650-subject first cohort, a separate validation cohort of roughly 110 different subjects was used. To predict cytomegalovirus infection status, the study brought together high-throughput TCR immunosequencing, statistical association of individual TCRs with disease status, and machine learning. A later analysis re-examined previously published TCR beta repertoires from about 700 donors and added high-resolution HLA genotyping to investigate patterns of TCR occurrence. In the later analysis, no new phenotypic data were used to find candidate immune exposures; instead, reliance was placed on TCR beta sequences and their occurrence across donors. An earlier analysis of 587 of the donors used high-throughput TCR beta sequencing to judge whether each TCR beta V gene segment behaved as functional or pseudogenic. Donor age, sex, ethnicity and CMV serostatus were compiled together with the repertoire data. Genome-wide SNP genotypes for about three fifths of the roughly 670 donors were used in a later genetic analysis, which treated that subset as a discovery cohort. Every repertoire in the discovery cohort had been generated on one and the same sequencing platform. HLA typing covered class I and class II loci at four-digit resolution. Typing coverage differed by locus: A, B, C, DRB1 and DQB1 were typed in roughly 620-630 donors, DQA1 in about 500, DPA1 in roughly 590, and DPB1 in 472. About five DR-DQ haplotypes were treated as single units for association and clustering because of strong linkage in the cohort. On average, around 200,000 unique TCR beta nucleotide sequences were sequenced per donor among some 420 genotyped donors of the cohort, with roughly 20% of those sequences being non-productive. Here is what the overall study found, with its caveats: In a later genetic analysis, a missense DCLRE1C variant was associated with V-gene and J-gene trimming of TCR beta chains, and the association was replicated in an independent cohort. Because some donors lacked HLA typing at each locus, the association tests relied only on the typed subset. A later genetic analysis reported fewer N-insertions in productive TCRs among donors in an Asian-associated ancestry cluster than the roughly 700-donor mean. Across donors, most TCR sequences were observed very rarely, whereas some public TCRs were present in many individuals. In vitro tests confirmed that a few of the cytomegalovirus-associated TCR beta chains recognize cytomegalovirus antigens. According to a later analysis, most CMV-associated TCR beta chains appeared to be HLA-restricted, and the HLA associations seemed to be driven largely by CMV exposure. A cluster of highly shared sequence variants was judged likely to represent a technical artifact of the sequencing pipeline. Because the 87-base-pair reads could not distinguish some IMGT-functional V segments, including TRBV6-2 and TRBV6-3, those segments were excluded. In a later analysis, HLA-associated TCR beta chains showed more clonal expansion and lower generation probabilities than non-associated chains that were equally common. Specific HLA alleles were associated with 15,000 to 20,000 TCR beta sequences at a false discovery rate of 0.05 in a later analysis. In a later analysis, TCR association rates were found to vary across HLA loci, with the most associated TCRs seen for DRB1 alleles and the fewest for HLA-C alleles. A further reported finding was that TCR beta sequences accurately predicted the HLA-A and HLA-B alleles for most subjects in the first cohort. Presence/absence analyses assumed roughly uniform sequencing depth across donors, an assumption that may not hold. Strong co-occurrence of HLA alleles, especially DR and DQ, made assigning TCR associations to individual alleles difficult. The study listed 164 TCR beta chains as associated with cytomegalovirus. CMV serostatus was the only immune exposure information available for the cohort. According to the authors, the approach could potentially be generalized to other disease states and immunological phenotypes. Broadly in line with IMGT annotations, most TCR beta V segments showed up in productive rearrangements about 90% or about 30% of the time in an earlier analysis of roughly 590 of the donors. Roughly 15 rarely observed V segments, including chromosome 9 orphons, were excluded from the earlier analysis of approximately 500 of the donors because counts were too low. The cohort was sequenced for TCR beta chains only, and without alpha or paired-chain data the features that could be detected were limited. A later analysis reported that several top co-occurrence clusters appeared linked to parvovirus B19, influenza, CMV and Epstein-Barr virus. Linkage disequilibrium might explain the correlated functional status among segregating V segments, but an unknown experimental factor could not be excluded. Cytomegalovirus status was reported to be diagnosed by the classifier with high specificity and sensitivity in both the original and validation cohorts.

In total, approximately 690 healthy bone marrow donors made up the cohort. Cohort members were all nominally healthy when sampled, although unrecorded immune exposures were likely present. The donor tested CMV seronegative, placing the donor among the approximately 360 seronegative members of the cohort. Every donor gave a peripheral blood sample, and the peripheral blood mononuclear cells from that sample were used for TCR beta sequencing. Genomic DNA was extracted from the blood cell samples with the Qiagen DNeasy Blood Extraction Kit. V is shortened by 4 bases, J by 7 bases, and the region joining them spans 11 bases. Per the germline V gene, SGHTA is the CDR1 and FQGTGA is the CDR2. CDR3 length: 13 amino acids, cysteine to phenylalanine. Only CDR3 DNA remains: 39 bases, in frame from the first base. Libraries came from the immunoSEQ multiplex PCR assay. A mixture of 60 forward primers for TCR Vbeta segments and 13 reverse primers for TCR Jbeta segments was used in the multiplex PCR. The CDR3 region of rearranged TCR beta genes was amplified from genomic DNA by a multiplex PCR assay. Amplified TCR beta libraries were sequenced as 87-base-pair reads on the Illumina HiSeq System. The published analysis was carried out like this. In a later analysis, 70 million to 95 million unique TCR beta chains were counted across the roughly 610 repertoires, and roughly 11 million of these chains were shared by at least two donors. To remove PCR and sequencing errors, raw reads were error-corrected and collapsed into unique sequences using a nearest-neighbor algorithm that merged closely related sequences. Alignment of CDR3 sequences to IMGT reference sequences was used to assign V, D and J gene segments. For a sequence to be retained, at least a six-nucleotide match to both a V gene segment and a J gene segment was required. Rearrangements were called productive when the CDR3 lacked stop codons and stayed in frame with V and J; all others were non-productive. Following IMGT convention, CDR3 was defined as the stretch from the second conserved V-encoded cysteine to the conserved J-encoded phenylalanine. Sequences without an unambiguous match to a single V gene segment were excluded from the earlier analysis of a few hundred of the donors. An earlier analysis of several hundred of the donors called V segments functional above 56.7% productive rearrangements and segregating when the between-donor standard deviation exceeded 5%. A statistical classification framework was built to diagnose cytomegalovirus status from the catalog of TCR beta chain sequences. V and J gene assignment, in a later analysis, came from comparing TCR nucleotide sequences with IMGT/GENE-DB human TR gene sequences. The TCRdist pipeline was used in a later analysis to assign CDR3 sequences and most-parsimonious VDJ recombination scenarios. In a later analysis, each TCR beta chain was defined by its CDR3 amino acid sequence together with its V-gene family, and reads without a unique V-gene family were excluded. To address suspected cross-contamination and a sequencing artifact, a later analysis removed approximately 590 highly shared, low-generation-probability nucleotide sequences. In a later analysis, a clonal expansion index for each public chain was calculated from normalized within-repertoire ranks of inferred template counts. Generation probabilities in a later analysis came from a VDJ recombination model fitted to out-of-frame rearrangements, and those results were checked against IGoR. In a later analysis, hypergeometric tests were used to score TCR-TCR, TCR-HLA and TCR-CMV co-occurrence, with a repertoire-size bias correction applied to TCR pairs. A later analysis estimated false discovery rates by permuting HLA or CMV assignments 20 times. A later analysis grouped co-occurring TCRs with DBSCAN, adding TCRdist sequence similarity when clustering within HLA-allele-positive subsets. Repertoires with fewer than 30,000 or more than 120,000 public chains were left out of co-occurrence clustering, as were about 5 repertoires with anomalous nucleotide sharing. TCRdb holds this immuneACCESS table with in-frame rearrangements only. Some clones are missing; in checked studies, unresolved V genes explain under half, and the rest has no known cause. V, J and clone size reflect that table, while D and trimming were determined from the DNA. The sample table includes approximately 50,000 clones. The top ten clonotypes cover less than 2.5% of the sample.

Recombination joined TRBV7-3 with TRBJ1-5, with no D gene named confidently. Material for sequencing was PBMCs. The TCR was taken from a female donor in good health and CMV-seronegative. The DNA sequence is given as TGTGCCAGCAGCTCCCTGGCGGGGCAGCCCCAGCATTTT. It translates as CASSSLAGQPQHF.